The entry below describes one TCR beta chain. This sample was included in a study of T cells after posttransplantation cyclophosphamide. Only in-frame clones appear in the TCRdb table, and some are missing; sequencing was by immunoSEQ multiplex PCR. Of approximately 12,000 clones in the sample, roughly four fifths were seen once. The CDR3 length is 14 residues. V was pared by 10 bases and J by 7 bases, with 20 bases between. CDR1 and CDR2 (germline): LNHDA, SQIVND (reference sequence). This TCR derives from a man aged 50 or older in good health, CMV-negative, and a related stem cell transplant donor. This chain joins TRBV19 and TRBJ2-1; perhaps TRBD1 as D (6 bases). Sample: memory CD4+ T cells sorted from PBMCs. The CDR3 coding sequence is TGTGCCACTTCCCCTTCCGGGACAACAAATGAGCAGTTCTTC. Translating gives CATSPSGTTNEQFF. Full variable domain (remainder filled in from reference TRBV19 and TRBJ2-1): DGGITQSPKYLFRKEGQNVTLSCEQNLNHDAMYWYRQDPGQGLRLIYYSQIVNDFQKGDIAEGYSVSREKKESFPLTVTSAQKNPTAFYLCATSPSGTTNEQFFGPGTRLTVL.